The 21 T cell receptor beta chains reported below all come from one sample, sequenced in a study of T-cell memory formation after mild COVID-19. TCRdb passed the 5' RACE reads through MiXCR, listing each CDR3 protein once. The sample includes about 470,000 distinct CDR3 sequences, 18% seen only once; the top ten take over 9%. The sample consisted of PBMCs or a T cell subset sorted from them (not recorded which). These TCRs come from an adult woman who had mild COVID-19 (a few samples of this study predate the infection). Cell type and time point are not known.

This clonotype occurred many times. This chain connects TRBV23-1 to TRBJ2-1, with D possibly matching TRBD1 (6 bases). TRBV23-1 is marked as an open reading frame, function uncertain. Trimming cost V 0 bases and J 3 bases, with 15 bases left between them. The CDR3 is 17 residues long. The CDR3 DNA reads TGCGCCAGCAGTCAATCGTCCGCAGGGGACCTCTACAATGAGCAGTTCTTC. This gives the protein CASSQSSAGDLYNEQFF.

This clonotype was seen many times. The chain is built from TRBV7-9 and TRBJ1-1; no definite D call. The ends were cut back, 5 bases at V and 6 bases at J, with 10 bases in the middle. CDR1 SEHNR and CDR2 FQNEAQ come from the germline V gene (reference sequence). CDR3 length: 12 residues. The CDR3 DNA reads TGTGCCAGCAGCCTCACTGGGGCTGAAGCTTTCTTT. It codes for CASSLTGAEAFF. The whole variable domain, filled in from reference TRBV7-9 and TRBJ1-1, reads DTGVSQNPRHKITKRGQNVTFRCDPISEHNRLYWYRQTLGQGPEFLTYFQNEAQLEKSRLLSDRFSAERPKGSFSTLEIQRTEQGDSAMYLCASSLTGAEAFFGQGTRLTVV.

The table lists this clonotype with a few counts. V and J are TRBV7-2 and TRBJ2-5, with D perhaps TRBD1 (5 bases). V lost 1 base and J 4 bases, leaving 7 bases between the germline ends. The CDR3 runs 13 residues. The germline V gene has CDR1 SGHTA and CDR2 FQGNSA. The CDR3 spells CASSLGRAETQYF. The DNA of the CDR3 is TGTGCCAGCAGCTTAGGCAGGGCAGAGACCCAGTACTTC.

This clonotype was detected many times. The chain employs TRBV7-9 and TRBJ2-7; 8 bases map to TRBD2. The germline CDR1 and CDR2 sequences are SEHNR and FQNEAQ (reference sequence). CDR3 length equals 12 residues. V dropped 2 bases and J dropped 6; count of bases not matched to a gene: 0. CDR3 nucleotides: TGTGCCAGCAGCTTAACTAGCGGCGAGCAGTACTTC. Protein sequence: CASSLTSGEQYF.

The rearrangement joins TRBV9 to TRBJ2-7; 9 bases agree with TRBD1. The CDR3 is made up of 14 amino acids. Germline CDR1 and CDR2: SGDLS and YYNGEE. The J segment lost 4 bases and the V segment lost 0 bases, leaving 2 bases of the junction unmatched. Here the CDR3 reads CASSVDGTGYEQYF. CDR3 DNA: TGTGCCAGCAGCGTAGATGGGACAGGGTACGAGCAGTACTTC.

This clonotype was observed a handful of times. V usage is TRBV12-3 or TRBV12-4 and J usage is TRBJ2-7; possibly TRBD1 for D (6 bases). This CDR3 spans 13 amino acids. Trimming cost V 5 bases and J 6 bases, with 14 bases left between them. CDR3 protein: CASSGRQVSEQYF. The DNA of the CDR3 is TGTGCCAGCAGTGGCCGACAGGTTTCCGAGCAGTACTTC.

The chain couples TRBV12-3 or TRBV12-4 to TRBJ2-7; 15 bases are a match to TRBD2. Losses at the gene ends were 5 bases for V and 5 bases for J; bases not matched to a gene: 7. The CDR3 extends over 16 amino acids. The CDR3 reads CASSLGLAGGVDEQYF. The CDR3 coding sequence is TGTGCCAGCAGTCTGGGACTAGCGGGGGGAGTCGACGAGCAGTACTTC.

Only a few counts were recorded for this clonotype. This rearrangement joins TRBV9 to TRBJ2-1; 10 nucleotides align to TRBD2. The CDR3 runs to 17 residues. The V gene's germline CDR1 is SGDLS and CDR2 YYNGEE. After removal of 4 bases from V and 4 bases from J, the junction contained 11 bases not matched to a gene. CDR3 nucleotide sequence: TGTGCCAGCAGCCGCGACCTAGCTAGCGGGGGATACAATGAGCAGTTCTTC. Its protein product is CASSRDLASGGYNEQFF.

In nucleotides, the CDR3 is TGCGCCAGCAGCTTGGCGGTGACTAGCGGGGCTTGGGCCAAAAACATTCAGTACTTC. It encodes CASSLAVTSGAWAKNIQYF. This sequence joins TRBV5-1 and TRBJ2-4; TRBD2 matches at 11 bases. The CDR3 loop spans 19 amino acids. V lost 0 bases and J lost 1; bases outside the gene matches: 9. Germline lookup yields CDR1 SGHRS and CDR2 YFSETQ.

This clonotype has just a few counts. CDR3 DNA sequence: TGTGCCAGCAGCCAAGATCCAGGGGGGGAGAACTATGGCTACACCTTC. It encodes CASSQDPGGENYGYTF. The chain uses TRBV3-1 and TRBJ1-2, with 7 bases that match TRBD1. CDR3 size: 16 residues. Germline CDR1 is LGHDT and CDR2 is YNNKEL (reference sequence). V shed 0 bases and J 2 bases; nucleotides not matched to a gene: 6.

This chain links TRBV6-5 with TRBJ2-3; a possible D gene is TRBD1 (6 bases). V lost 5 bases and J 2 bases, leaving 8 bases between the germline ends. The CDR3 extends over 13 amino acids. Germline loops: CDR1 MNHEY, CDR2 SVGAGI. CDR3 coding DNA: TGTGCCAGCAGTGGACAGATCACAGATACGCAGTATTTT. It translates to CASSGQITDTQYF.

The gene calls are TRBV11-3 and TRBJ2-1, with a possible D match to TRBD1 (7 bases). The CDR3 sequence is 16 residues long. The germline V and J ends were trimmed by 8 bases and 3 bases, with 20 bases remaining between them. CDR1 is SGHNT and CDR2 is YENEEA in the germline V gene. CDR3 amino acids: CASGPGGQGGYNEQFF. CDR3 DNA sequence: TGTGCCAGCGGCCCCGGTGGGCAGGGGGGCTACAATGAGCAGTTCTTC.

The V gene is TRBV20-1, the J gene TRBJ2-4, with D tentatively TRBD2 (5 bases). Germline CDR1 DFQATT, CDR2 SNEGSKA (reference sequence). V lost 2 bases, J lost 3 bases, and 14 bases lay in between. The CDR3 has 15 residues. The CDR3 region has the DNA TGCAGTGCTAGACATCAGCGCCGGGGCAAAAACATTCAGTACTTC. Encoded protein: CSARHQRRGKNIQYF.

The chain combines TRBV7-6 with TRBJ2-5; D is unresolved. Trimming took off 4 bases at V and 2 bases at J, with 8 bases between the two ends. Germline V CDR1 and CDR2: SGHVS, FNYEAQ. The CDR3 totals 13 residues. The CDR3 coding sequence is TGTGCCAGCAGCTCGATAAGGCAAGAGACCCAGTACTTC. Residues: CASSSIRQETQYF.

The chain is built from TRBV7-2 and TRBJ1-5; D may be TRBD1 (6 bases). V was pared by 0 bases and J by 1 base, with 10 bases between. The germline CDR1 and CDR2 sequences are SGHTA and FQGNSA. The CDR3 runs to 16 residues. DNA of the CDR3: TGTGCCAGCAGCTTAGCGTCGGACAGAAGCAATCAGCCCCAGCATTTT. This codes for CASSLASDRSNQPQHF.

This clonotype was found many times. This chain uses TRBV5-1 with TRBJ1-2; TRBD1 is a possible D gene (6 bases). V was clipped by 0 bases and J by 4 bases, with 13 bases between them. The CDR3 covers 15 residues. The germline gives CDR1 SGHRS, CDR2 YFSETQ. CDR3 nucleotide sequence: TGCGCCAGCAGCTTGGGGACAGAGTTCCTCTATGGCTACACCTTC. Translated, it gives CASSLGTEFLYGYTF.

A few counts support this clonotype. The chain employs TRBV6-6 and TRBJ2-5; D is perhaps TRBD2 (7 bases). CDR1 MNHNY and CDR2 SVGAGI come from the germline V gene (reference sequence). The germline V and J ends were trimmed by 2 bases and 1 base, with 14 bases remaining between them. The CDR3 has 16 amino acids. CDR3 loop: CASSYGGGGAQETQYF. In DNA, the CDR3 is TGTGCCAGCAGTTACGGGGGGGGCGGGGCCCAAGAGACCCAGTACTTC.

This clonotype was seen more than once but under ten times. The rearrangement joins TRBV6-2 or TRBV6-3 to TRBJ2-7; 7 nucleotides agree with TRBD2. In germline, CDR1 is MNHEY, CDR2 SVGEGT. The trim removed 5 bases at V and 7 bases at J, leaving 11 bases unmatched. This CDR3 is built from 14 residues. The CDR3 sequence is CASSAGRLAAEQYF. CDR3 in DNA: TGTGCCAGCAGTGCGGGGCGACTAGCCGCGGAGCAGTACTTC.

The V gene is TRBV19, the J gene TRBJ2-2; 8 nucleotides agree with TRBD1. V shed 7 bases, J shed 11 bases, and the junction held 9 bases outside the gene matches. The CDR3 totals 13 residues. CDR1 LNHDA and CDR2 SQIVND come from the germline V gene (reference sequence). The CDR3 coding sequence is TGTGCCAGTAAAGGGACAGGCTACCTTGAGCTGTTTTTT. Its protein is CASKGTGYLELFF.

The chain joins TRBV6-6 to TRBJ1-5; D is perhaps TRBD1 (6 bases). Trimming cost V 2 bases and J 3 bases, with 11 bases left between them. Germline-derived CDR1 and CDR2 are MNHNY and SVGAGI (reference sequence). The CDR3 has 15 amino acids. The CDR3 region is CASSYTDRSNQPQHF. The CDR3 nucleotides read TGTGCCAGCAGTTACACGGACAGATCCAATCAGCCCCAGCATTTT.

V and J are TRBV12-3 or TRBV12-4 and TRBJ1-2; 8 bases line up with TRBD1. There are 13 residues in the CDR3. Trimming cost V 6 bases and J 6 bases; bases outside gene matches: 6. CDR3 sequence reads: CASRADRVHGYTF. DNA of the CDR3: TGTGCCAGCAGAGCGGACAGGGTTCATGGCTACACCTTC.